The text below deals with one T cell receptor (beta chain). The record originates from a study of blood T cell repertoires in COVID-19. About the research overall: Sources were T cells, B-cell-depleted T cells, or PBMCs; the material itself was cDNA or gDNA.

All recovered Cohort 3 donors got two negative PCRs, got clearance, or saw symptom resolution. Original methodology: Quantification of nucleated cells was approximated via reference gene primer amplification. This table comes from immunoSEQ multiplex PCR, and its TCRdb copy is limited to in-frame clones, with some not included. V, J and clone size are those of that table, while D and trimming were read from the DNA. This table holds about 330,000 clones, about 92% found once. Germline assignment: CDR1 SGHNT and CDR2 YYREEE (reference sequence). The CDR3 contains 14 residues. The V and J ends lost 4 bases and 2 bases, in that order; junction bases with no gene match: 3.

The chain couples TRBV5-4 to TRBJ2-7, with TRBD2 matching over 10 bases. Source material: PBMCs or T cells enriched from blood (not recorded which). The clonotype was recovered from a woman aged 30 to 39 who had recovered from COVID-19. In DNA, the CDR3 is TGTGCCAGCAGCAGTCTAGCGGGAGCCTACGAGCAGTACTTC. Protein product: CASSSLAGAYEQYF.